This T cell receptor beta chain was recorded in a study of identifying expanded T cells in peripheral blood. General study points: Approximately 2-week clone count variance significantly increased as total template count grew. Technical replicates showed roughly 1.2 changed clones; about 2 weeks around 15; four weeks 19.

V shed 0 bases and J 0 bases; nucleotides not matched to a gene: 8. From germline, CDR1 is LGHNA and CDR2 YSLEER. This CDR3 spans 19 amino acids. Note on this clone: As yet, its antigen is unknown. Additional DNA sequences in this sample encode the identical CDR3.

The assay was immunoSEQ multiplex PCR, and TCRdb's table has in-frame clones only and misses some. The sample records under 95,000 clones, around 89% being singletons. Healthy donors had no documented immune events, such as infections, while sampled. The TCR was taken from a person aged 18 to 70 in good health. The rearrangement uses TRBV4-3 and TRBJ2-6; 7 bases match TRBD1. Sample: blood. The CDR3, as DNA: TGCGCCAGCAGCCAAGAGCGACAGGGTCTGTTCTCTGGGGCCAACGTCCTGACTTTC. Translated, it gives CASSQERQGLFSGANVLTF.